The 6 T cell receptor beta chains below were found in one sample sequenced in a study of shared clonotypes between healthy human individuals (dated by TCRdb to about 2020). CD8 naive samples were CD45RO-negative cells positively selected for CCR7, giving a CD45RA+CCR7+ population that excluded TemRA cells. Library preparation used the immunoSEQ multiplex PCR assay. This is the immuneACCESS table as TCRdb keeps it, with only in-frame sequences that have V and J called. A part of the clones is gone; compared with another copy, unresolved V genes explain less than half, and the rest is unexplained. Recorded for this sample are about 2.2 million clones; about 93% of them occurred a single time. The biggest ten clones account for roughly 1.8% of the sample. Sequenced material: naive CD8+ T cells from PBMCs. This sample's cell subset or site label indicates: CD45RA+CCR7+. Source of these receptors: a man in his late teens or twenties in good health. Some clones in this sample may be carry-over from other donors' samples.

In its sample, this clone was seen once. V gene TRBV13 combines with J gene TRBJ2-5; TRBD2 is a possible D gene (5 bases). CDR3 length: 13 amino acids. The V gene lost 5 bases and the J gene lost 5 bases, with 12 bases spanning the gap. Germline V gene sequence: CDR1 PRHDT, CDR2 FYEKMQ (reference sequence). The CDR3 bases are TGTGCCAGCAGCCCGAGGGCCTGGGAGACCCAGTACTTC. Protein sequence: CASSPRAWETQYF.

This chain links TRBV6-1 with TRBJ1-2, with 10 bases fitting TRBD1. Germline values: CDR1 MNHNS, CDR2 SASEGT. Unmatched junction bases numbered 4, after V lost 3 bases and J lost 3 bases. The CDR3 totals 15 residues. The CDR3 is CASSELDRGDYGYTF. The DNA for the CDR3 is TGTGCCAGCAGTGAGCTGGACAGGGGGGACTATGGCTACACCTTC.

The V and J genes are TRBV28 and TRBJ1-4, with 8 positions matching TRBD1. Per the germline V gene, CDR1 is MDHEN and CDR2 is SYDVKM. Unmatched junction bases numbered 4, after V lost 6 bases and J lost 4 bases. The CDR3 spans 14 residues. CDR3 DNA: TGTGCCAGCAGGGACAGGGCCGGTAATGAAAAACTGTTTTTT. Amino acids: CASRDRAGNEKLFF.

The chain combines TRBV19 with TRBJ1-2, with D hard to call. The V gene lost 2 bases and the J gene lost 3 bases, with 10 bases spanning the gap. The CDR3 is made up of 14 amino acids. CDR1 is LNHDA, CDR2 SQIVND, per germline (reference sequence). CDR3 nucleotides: TGTGCCAGTAGTATAAATATTGTCGACTATGGCTACACCTTC. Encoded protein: CASSINIVDYGYTF.

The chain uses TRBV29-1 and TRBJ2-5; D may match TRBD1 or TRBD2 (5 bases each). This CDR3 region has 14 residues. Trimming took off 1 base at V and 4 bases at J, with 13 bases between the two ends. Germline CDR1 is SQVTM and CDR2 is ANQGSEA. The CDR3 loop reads CSVEVDNRGETQYF. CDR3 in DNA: TGCAGCGTTGAAGTGGACAACCGGGGAGAGACCCAGTACTTC.

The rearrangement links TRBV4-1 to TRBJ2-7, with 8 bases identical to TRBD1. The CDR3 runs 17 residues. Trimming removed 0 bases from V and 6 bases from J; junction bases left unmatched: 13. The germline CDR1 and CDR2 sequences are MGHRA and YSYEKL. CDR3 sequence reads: CASSQEPFTGGRGEQYF. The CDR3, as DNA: TGCGCCAGCAGCCAAGAACCTTTCACAGGGGGAAGAGGCGAGCAGTACTTC.